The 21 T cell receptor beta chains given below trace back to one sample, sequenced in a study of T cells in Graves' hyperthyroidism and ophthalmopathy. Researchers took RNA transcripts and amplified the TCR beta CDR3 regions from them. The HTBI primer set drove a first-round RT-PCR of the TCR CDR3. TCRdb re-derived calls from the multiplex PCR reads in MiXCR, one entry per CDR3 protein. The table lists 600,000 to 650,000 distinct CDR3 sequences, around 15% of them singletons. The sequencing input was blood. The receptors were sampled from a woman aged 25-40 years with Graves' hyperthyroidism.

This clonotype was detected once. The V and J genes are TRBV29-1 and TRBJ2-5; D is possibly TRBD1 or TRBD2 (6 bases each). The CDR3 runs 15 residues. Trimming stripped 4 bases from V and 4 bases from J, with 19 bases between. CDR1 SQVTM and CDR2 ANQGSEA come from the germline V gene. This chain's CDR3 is CSVVGAGGGGETQYF. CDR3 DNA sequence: TGCAGCGTTGTAGGTGCGGGCGGAGGGGGAGAGACCCAGTACTTC. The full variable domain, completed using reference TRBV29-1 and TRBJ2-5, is SAVISQKPSRDICQRGTSLTIQCQVDSQVTMMFWYRQQPGQSLTLIATANQGSEATYESGFVIDKFPISRPNLTFSTLTVSNMSPEDSSIYLCSVVGAGGGGETQYFGPGTRLLVL.

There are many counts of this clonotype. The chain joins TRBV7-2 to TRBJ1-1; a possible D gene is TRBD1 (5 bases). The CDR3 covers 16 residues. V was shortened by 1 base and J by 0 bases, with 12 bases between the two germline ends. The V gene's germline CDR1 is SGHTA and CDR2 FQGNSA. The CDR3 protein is CASSLELGPLNTEAFF. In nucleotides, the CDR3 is TGTGCCAGCAGCTTAGAGCTGGGGCCCTTGAACACTGAAGCTTTCTTT.

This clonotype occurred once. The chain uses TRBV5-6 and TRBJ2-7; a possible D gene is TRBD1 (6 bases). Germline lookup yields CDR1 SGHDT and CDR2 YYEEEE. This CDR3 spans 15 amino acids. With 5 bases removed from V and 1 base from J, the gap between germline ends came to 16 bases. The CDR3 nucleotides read TGTGCCAGCAGTTTTGTCCAGACAGGTTCCTACGAGCAGTACTTC. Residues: CASSFVQTGSYEQYF. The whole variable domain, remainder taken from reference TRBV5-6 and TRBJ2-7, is DAGVTQSPTHLIKTRGQQVTLRCSPKSGHDTVSWYQQALGQGPQFIFQYYEEEERQRGNFPDRFSGHQFPNYSSELNVNALLLGDSALYLCASSFVQTGSYEQYFGPGTRLTVT.

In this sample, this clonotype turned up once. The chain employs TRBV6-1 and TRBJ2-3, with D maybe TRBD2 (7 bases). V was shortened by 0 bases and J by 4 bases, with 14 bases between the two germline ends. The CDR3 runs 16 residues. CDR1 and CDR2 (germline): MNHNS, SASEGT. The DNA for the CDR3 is TGTGCCAGCAGTGAAGCCCCTGGGGGGGCCGCAGATACGCAGTATTTT. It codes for CASSEAPGGAADTQYF.

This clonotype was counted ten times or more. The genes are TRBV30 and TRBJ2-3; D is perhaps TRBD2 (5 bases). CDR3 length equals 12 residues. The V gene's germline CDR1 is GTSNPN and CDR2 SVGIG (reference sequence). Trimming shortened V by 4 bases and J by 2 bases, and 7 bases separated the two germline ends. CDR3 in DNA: TGTGCCTGGAACCGGGACACAGATACGCAGTATTTT. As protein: CAWNRDTDTQYF.

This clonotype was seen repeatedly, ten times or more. For the CDR3, the DNA is TGTGCCAGCAGCTTCATTAGGGGCGGAGGTCTCAATGAGCAGTTCTTC. This translates into CASSFIRGGGLNEQFF. This chain joins TRBV11-2 and TRBJ2-1; D tentatively fits TRBD1 or TRBD2 (5 bases each). The CDR3 extends over 16 amino acids. The V and J ends lost 3 bases and 6 bases respectively, with 18 bases between them. Germline V gene sequence: CDR1 SGHAT, CDR2 FQNNGV.

CDR3 loop: CASLTPGGWQPQHF. In DNA form, the CDR3 reads TGTGCCAGCCTCACCCCAGGGGGCTGGCAGCCCCAGCATTTT. This sequence joins TRBV19 and TRBJ1-5; TRBD1 agrees at 8 bases. V lost 9 bases, J lost 7 bases, and 11 bases stayed unmatched. Germline CDR1 is LNHDA and CDR2 is SQIVND (reference sequence). The CDR3 has 14 amino acids.

The CDR3: CSARGYQRFTEAFF. DNA for the CDR3: TGCAGTGCTAGAGGTTATCAGAGATTCACTGAAGCTTTCTTT. The gene calls are TRBV20-1 and TRBJ1-1; D ambiguous. CDR3 size: 14 residues. Germline V gene sequence: CDR1 DFQATT, CDR2 SNEGSKA (reference sequence). V lost 1 base and J 4 bases, leaving 13 bases between the germline ends.

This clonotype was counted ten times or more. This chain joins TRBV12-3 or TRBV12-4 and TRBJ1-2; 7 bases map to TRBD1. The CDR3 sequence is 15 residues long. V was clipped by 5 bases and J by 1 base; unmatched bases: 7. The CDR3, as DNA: TGTGCCAGCAGTCTAGGACAGGCTAGTAACTATGGCTACACCTTC. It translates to CASSLGQASNYGYTF.

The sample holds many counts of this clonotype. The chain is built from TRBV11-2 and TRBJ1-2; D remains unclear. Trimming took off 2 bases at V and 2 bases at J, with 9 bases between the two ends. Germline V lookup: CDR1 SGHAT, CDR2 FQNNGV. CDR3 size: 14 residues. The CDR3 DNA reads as TGTGCCAGCAGCTTAATGTCTTCAAACTATGGCTACACCTTC. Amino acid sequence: CASSLMSSNYGYTF.

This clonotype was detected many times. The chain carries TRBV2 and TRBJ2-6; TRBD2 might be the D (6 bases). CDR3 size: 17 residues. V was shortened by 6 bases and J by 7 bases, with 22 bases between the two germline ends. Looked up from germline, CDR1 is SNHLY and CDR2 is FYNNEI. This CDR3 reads CASRRGRGGSAANVLTF. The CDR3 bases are TGTGCCAGCAGAAGAGGGCGGGGAGGCTCTGCCGCCAACGTCCTGACTTTC.

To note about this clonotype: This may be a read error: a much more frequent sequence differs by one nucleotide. CDR3 in DNA: TGTGCCAGCAGTCACTCCTCACACAGAAGGAATGAAAAACTGTTTTTT. Protein product: CASSHSSHRRNEKLFF. This rearrangement joins TRBV6-1 to TRBJ1-4, with D unresolved. The germline CDR1 and CDR2 sequences are MNHNS and SASEGT. The length of the CDR3 is 16 residues. Trimming took off 5 bases at V and 5 bases at J, with 18 bases between the two ends.

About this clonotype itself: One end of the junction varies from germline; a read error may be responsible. CDR3 DNA: TGTGTCAGCAGCTTGGGGGGCTCTTACAATGAGCAGTTCTTC. Translated, it gives CVSSLGGSYNEQFF. The genes are TRBV16 and TRBJ2-1; D possibly uses TRBD1 or TRBD2 (6 bases each). The length of the CDR3 is 14 residues. The V gene's germline CDR1 is KGHSY and CDR2 FQNENV.

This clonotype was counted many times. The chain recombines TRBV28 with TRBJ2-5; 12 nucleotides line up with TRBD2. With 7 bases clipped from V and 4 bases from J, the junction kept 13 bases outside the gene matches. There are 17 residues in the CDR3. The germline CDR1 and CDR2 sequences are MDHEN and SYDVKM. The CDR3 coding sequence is TGTGCCAGCACTCCAGGGACGTCGACTAGCGGGGGAGAGACCCAGTACTTC. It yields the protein CASTPGTSTSGGETQYF.

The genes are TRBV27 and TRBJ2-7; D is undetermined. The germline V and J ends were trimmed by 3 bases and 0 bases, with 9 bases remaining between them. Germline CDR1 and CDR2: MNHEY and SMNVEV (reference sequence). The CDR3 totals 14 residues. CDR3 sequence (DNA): TGTGCCAGCAGTTTTGGGCGGAACTCCTACGAGCAGTACTTC. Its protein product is CASSFGRNSYEQYF.

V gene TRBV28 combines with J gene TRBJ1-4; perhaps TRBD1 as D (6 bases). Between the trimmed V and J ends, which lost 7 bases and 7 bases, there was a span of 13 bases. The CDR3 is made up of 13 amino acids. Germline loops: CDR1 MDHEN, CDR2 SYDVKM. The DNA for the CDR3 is TGTGCCAGCACCACAGGGTTCGGTGAAAAACTGTTTTTT. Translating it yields CASTTGFGEKLFF.

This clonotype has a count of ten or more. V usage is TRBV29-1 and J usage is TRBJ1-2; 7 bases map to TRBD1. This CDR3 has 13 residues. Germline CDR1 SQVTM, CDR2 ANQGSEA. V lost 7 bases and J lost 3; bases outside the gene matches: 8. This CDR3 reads CSGTGGGDYGYTF. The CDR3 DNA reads TGCAGCGGCACAGGAGGGGGCGACTATGGCTACACCTTC.

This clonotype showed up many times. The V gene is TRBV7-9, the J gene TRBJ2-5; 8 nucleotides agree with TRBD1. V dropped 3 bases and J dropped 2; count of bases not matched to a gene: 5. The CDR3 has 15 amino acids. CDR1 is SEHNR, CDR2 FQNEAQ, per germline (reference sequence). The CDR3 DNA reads TGTGCCAGCAGCTTTTCTCAGGGGGCACAAGAGACCCAGTACTTC. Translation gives CASSFSQGAQETQYF.

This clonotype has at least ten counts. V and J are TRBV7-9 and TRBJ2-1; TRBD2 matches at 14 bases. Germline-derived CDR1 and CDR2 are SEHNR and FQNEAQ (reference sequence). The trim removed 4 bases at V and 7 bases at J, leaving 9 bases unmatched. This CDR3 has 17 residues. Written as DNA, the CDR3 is TGTGCCAGCAGCTCCTACACCGGGACTAGCGGGAGAAATGAGCAGTTCTTC. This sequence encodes CASSSYTGTSGRNEQFF.

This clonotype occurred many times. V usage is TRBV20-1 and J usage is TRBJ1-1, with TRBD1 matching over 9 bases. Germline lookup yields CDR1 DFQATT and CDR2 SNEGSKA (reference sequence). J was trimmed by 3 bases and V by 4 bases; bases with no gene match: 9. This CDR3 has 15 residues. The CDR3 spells CSAIPDRGKDTEAFF. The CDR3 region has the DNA TGCAGTGCTATACCTGACAGGGGGAAAGACACTGAAGCTTTCTTT.

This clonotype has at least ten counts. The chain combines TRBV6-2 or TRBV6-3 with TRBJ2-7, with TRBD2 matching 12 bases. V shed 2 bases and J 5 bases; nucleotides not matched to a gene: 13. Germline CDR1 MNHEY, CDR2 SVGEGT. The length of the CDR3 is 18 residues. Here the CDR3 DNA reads TGTGCCAGCAGTTACCCGGGGGCGACTAGCGGGAGAGGCCACGAGCAGTACTTC. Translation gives CASSYPGATSGRGHEQYF.